The TCR beta chain described here comes from a study of monozygotic twins with inflammatory bowel disease. Each donor gave about 2.5 ml of peripheral blood. Whole blood, unsorted for T cells, was the source of total RNA. TCRdb re-called the 5' RACE reads and catalogs CDR3 proteins one per entry, DNA excluded. In all, the sample yields about 440,000 distinct CDR3 sequences. The CDR3 contains 13 residues. Germline CDR1 SGHRS, CDR2 YFSETQ. Regarding the study as a whole: Heterogeneous immunosuppressive treatment regimens may have introduced variability into patient repertoires. IBD patients shared fewer clonotypes with other individuals than healthy twins, especially patients with disease activity signs.

For this clonotype: No antigen is known for it.

This receptor was taken from a human donor with ulcerative colitis or Crohn's disease, or a healthy co-twin of an affected twin (not recorded which). The rearrangement uses TRBV5-1 and TRBJ2-3; TCRdb gives TRBD1 as the D gene, but with no DNA this cannot be confirmed. The sample was blood. This CDR3 is CASSRIREDTQYF.